The 17 T cell receptor beta chains below all came from one sample that was sequenced in a study of T-cell memory formation after mild COVID-19. TCRdb recomputed calls from the 5' RACE reads with MiXCR, one row per CDR3 protein. The table lists under 200,000 distinct CDR3 sequences, 11% of them singletons, with around 3.8% in the top ten. Sequenced sample: PBMCs or a T cell subset sorted from them (not recorded which). Source of these receptors: a man aged 18 to 35 who had mild COVID-19 (a few samples of this study predate the infection). Cell type and time point are not known.

This clonotype was recorded a few times. The chain employs TRBV12-3 or TRBV12-4 and TRBJ2-2, with 7 nucleotides matching TRBD2. The trim removed 3 bases at V and 3 bases at J, leaving 10 bases unmatched. This CDR3 is 17 amino acids long. DNA for the CDR3: TGTGCCAGCAGTTTGTATCCGGTAGCGGGTTACACCGGGGAGCTGTTTTTT. The encoded protein is CASSLYPVAGYTGELFF.

This clonotype occurred a few times. The chain links TRBV20-1 to TRBJ2-7, with D possibly being TRBD2 (6 bases). Trimming removed 4 bases at V and 10 bases at J, with 17 bases between. The CDR3 is 12 residues long. Germline assignment: CDR1 DFQATT and CDR2 SNEGSKA (reference sequence). The CDR3 region is CSAKEGLQEQYF. The CDR3 DNA reads as TGCAGTGCTAAGGAGGGCCTGCAGGAACAGTACTTC.

The chain combines TRBV5-4 with TRBJ2-3, with TRBD1 matching 12 bases. V shed 0 bases, J shed 1 base, and the junction held 15 bases outside the gene matches. The CDR3 covers 21 residues. Germline V lookup: CDR1 SGHNT, CDR2 YYREEE (reference sequence). The CDR3 sequence: CASSLVGWGTGGVVGTDTQYF. The CDR3 region has the DNA TGTGCCAGCAGCTTGGTAGGGTGGGGGACAGGGGGCGTTGTCGGCACAGATACGCAGTATTTT.

This clonotype showed up just a few times. With a much larger clone just one base away, this may be a read error. The rearrangement links TRBV6-5 to TRBJ1-5; 11 nucleotides align to TRBD1. V shed 8 bases and J 7 bases; nucleotides not matched to a gene: 10. This CDR3 contains 15 residues. The germline V gene has CDR1 MNHEY and CDR2 SVGAGI. Here the CDR3 reads CASCTGTGGRQPQHF. The CDR3 DNA sequence: TGTGCCAGCTGTACGGGGACAGGGGGGAGGCAGCCCCAGCATTTT.

This clonotype was counted a few times. The chain combines TRBV4-1 with TRBJ2-5; 11 bases map to TRBD2. Germline lookup yields CDR1 MGHRA and CDR2 YSYEKL. The CDR3 has 16 residues. With V trimmed by 4 bases and J by 3 bases, 7 bases remained unmatched. CDR3 sequence (DNA): TGCGCCAGCAGCCGGAGTAGCGGGGGGGCAGAAGAGACCCAGTACTTC. Its translation is CASSRSSGGAEETQYF.

This chain uses TRBV6-5 with TRBJ2-1, with 8 bases fitting TRBD1. The CDR3 is 14 residues long. The junction had 3 bases not matched to a gene; V was cut back by 4 bases and J by 4 bases. Germline loops: CDR1 MNHEY, CDR2 SVGAGI. CDR3 DNA: TGTGCCAGCAGTTCCGGGGACAGGTACAATGAGCAGTTCTTC. Translated, it gives CASSSGDRYNEQFF.

This clonotype was seen more than once but under ten times. The rearrangement joins TRBV5-1 to TRBJ2-5; D gene unclear. The V and J ends lost 4 bases and 5 bases respectively, with 9 bases between them. The CDR3 is 12 residues long. From germline, CDR1 is SGHRS and CDR2 YFSETQ. CDR3 sequence reads: CASSARRETQYF. CDR3 bases: TGCGCCAGCAGCGCGAGAAGGGAGACCCAGTACTTC.

This clonotype was seen only a few times. The J gene is TRBJ2-1, the V gene TRBV10-3; TRBD2 aligns across 9 bases. The CDR3 has 16 amino acids. CDR1 ENHRY and CDR2 SYGVKD come from the germline V gene. Trimming cost V 0 bases and J 5 bases; bases outside gene matches: 5. CDR3 in amino acids: CAISESIAGENNEQFF. CDR3 coding DNA: TGTGCCATCAGTGAGTCAATAGCGGGGGAAAACAATGAGCAGTTCTTC.

In this sample, this clonotype turned up a few times. The J gene is TRBJ1-4, the V gene TRBV5-1, with D perhaps matching TRBD1 (6 bases). The CDR3 is 15 residues long. V lost 4 bases and J 6 bases, leaving 16 bases between the germline ends. Per germline, CDR1 SGHRS and CDR2 YFSETQ. The CDR3 DNA reads TGCGCCAGCAGCCGCGATAGGACAGATGATGAAAAACTGTTTTTT. Protein sequence: CASSRDRTDDEKLFF.

The CDR3 loop reads CSARDRVREDSPLHF. The CDR3 coding sequence is TGCAGTGCTAGAGATAGGGTGAGGGAAGATTCACCCCTCCACTTT. The genes are TRBV20-1 and TRBJ1-6; unclear D gene. Germline V gives CDR1 DFQATT, CDR2 SNEGSKA (reference sequence). Trimming pared 0 bases from V and 8 bases from J, leaving 14 bases between. The CDR3 sequence is 15 residues long.

The J gene is TRBJ2-1, the V gene TRBV20-1; TRBD2 matches 9 bases. The CDR3 contains 15 residues. Germline V gives CDR1 DFQATT, CDR2 SNEGSKA (reference sequence). With 3 bases clipped from V and 2 bases from J, the junction kept 5 bases outside the gene matches. DNA of the CDR3: TGCAGTGCTAGGGGTAGCGGGGGCCCCTACAATGAGCAGTTCTTC. The encoded protein is CSARGSGGPYNEQFF.

For the CDR3, the DNA is TGCGCCAGCAGCTTGGCCGGGGGGACACGAGCCTACGAGCAGTACGTC. As protein: CASSLAGGTRAYEQYV. V usage is TRBV5-1 and J usage is TRBJ2-7; weak D call: TRBD2 (7 bases). The germline gives CDR1 SGHRS, CDR2 YFSETQ. The CDR3 sequence is 16 residues long. The germline V and J ends were trimmed by 0 bases and 2 bases, with 15 bases remaining between them.

This clonotype was recorded many times. The chain recombines TRBV5-1 with TRBJ2-3; no clear D gene. The CDR3 has 15 residues. With 0 bases removed from V and 6 bases from J, the gap between germline ends came to 14 bases. The germline gives CDR1 SGHRS, CDR2 YFSETQ. CDR3 protein: CASSLASVLRDTQYF. Here the CDR3 DNA reads TGCGCCAGCAGCTTGGCCTCCGTCCTGCGGGATACGCAGTATTTT.

The sample holds a few counts of this clonotype. The CDR3 sequence is CASSAGGLAGVETQYF. CDR3 DNA sequence: TGTGCCAGCAGCGCCGGGGGACTAGCGGGGGTTGAGACCCAGTACTTC. The genes are TRBV9 and TRBJ2-5; 14 nucleotides match TRBD2. In germline, CDR1 is SGDLS, CDR2 YYNGEE. V lost 3 bases, J lost 5 bases, and 6 bases stayed unmatched. CDR3 length equals 16 residues.

This clonotype was observed many times. This chain connects TRBV5-6 to TRBJ2-7; D is unresolved. Deletions cut 4 bases from V and 5 bases from J, with 10 bases between. The CDR3 is 12 residues long. In germline, CDR1 is SGHDT, CDR2 YYEEEE. The CDR3 DNA is TGTGCCAGCAGCCCCGGTCAGGACGAGCAGTACTTC. Translated: CASSPGQDEQYF.

The chain links TRBV27 to TRBJ2-7, with a tentative D call TRBD2 (5 bases). The V end was cut by 5 bases, the J end by 12 bases, with 20 bases between. CDR1 is MNHEY, CDR2 SMNVEV, per germline (reference sequence). This CDR3 is 13 amino acids long. This CDR3 is CASSPRGLGFVYV. The DNA for the CDR3 is TGTGCCAGCAGTCCCCGGGGATTGGGTTTTGTGTACGTC.

This clonotype appeared many times. The chain couples TRBV20-1 to TRBJ2-3; unclear D gene. The V end lost 6 bases, the J end lost 0 bases, and 16 bases lay between the germline ends. This CDR3 is 15 amino acids long. Germline V gene lookup returns CDR1 DFQATT and CDR2 SNEGSKA (reference sequence). The DNA for the CDR3 is TGCAGTGCCAAGCATACCCACTCTAGCACAGATACGCAGTATTTT. It is translated as CSAKHTHSSTDTQYF.